The clone carrying this T cell receptor beta chain turned up a few times. Its antigen is not identified. CD4+ T cells from unexposed donors were obtained before the COVID-19 pandemic (2011-2018). After approximately 10 days of culture, CD4+ T cells were isolated. Trimming removed 2 bases from V and 7 bases from J; junction bases left unmatched: 5. The CDR3 spans 14 residues. From germline, CDR1 is MNHNS and CDR2 SASEGT. This record comes from a study of CD4 T cells in relation to SARS-CoV-2 and coronaviruses. Turning to the study itself: TCR beta CDR3s were sequenced after approximately ten-day antigen culture of PBMCs. Controls used an HIV-1 Nef peptide pool or no peptide.

Generated by immunoSEQ multiplex PCR, the TCRdb table keeps only in-frame clones and is missing some. The data show about 22,000 clones, 72% seen once. The material sequenced was CD4+ T cells from PBMCs, cultured in vitro. The chain joins TRBV6-1 to TRBJ2-1; 7 bases fit TRBD1. The receptor comes from a human donor in good health. The CDR3 bases are TGTGCCAGCAGTGAAACAGGGGATAGAAATGAGCAGTTCTTC. This sequence encodes CASSETGDRNEQFF.